Following are 20 T cell receptor beta chains from one sample sequenced in a study of blood T cell repertoires in COVID-19. Here immunoSEQ multiplex PCR was the method, and the copy in TCRdb shows in-frame clones only, minus some. The table has around 81,000 clones, around 86% seen once. The sequenced sample was peripheral blood. The receptors originated from a woman in her fifties or sixties with acute or convalescent COVID-19.

This clone appeared once. The chain is built from TRBV28 and TRBJ1-2; a possible D gene is TRBD1 (5 bases). Trimming took off 8 bases at V and 8 bases at J, with 18 bases between the two ends. Germline V CDR1 and CDR2: MDHEN, SYDVKM. The CDR3 is 13 residues long. CDR3 in DNA: TGTGCCAGCTGGCGGGGCCCACCGGGAGGCTACACCTTC. This sequence encodes CASWRGPPGGYTF.

V is TRBV18 and J is TRBJ1-1; D not certain. Germline lookup yields CDR1 KGHSH and CDR2 LQKENI. V gave up 2 bases and J gave up 1 base, with 11 bases separating them. This CDR3 spans 15 amino acids. CDR3 amino acids: CASSPGRAQNTEAFF. CDR3 DNA: TGTGCCAGCTCACCAGGGCGAGCCCAGAACACTGAAGCTTTCTTT.

This clone was counted only a few times. V and J are TRBV4-3 and TRBJ2-7; D unresolved. The CDR3 has 16 amino acids. The germline gives CDR1 LGHNA, CDR2 YSLEER. Trimming shortened V by 0 bases and J by 4 bases, and 16 bases separated the two germline ends. As DNA, the CDR3 is TGCGCCAGCAGCCAAGAAGACGCCGGGTACGGTTACGAGCAGTACTTC. Protein: CASSQEDAGYGYEQYF.

This rearrangement joins TRBV21-1 to TRBJ2-1; the DNA was not used to check the table's D call, TRBD2. TRBV21-1 is given as a pseudogene. CDR3 length equals 14 residues. The CDR3 is CAGVTRDVRNEQFF. The CDR3 coding sequence is TGTGCCGGGGTGACCCGGGATGTGAGGAATGAGCAGTTCTTC.

The chain carries TRBV30 and TRBJ1-1; D remains ambiguous. The V gene's germline CDR1 is GTSNPN and CDR2 SVGIG (reference sequence). V lost 2 bases and J 1 base, leaving 8 bases between the germline ends. The CDR3 is 13 residues long. CDR3 coding DNA: TGTGCCTGGAGTACCCACAGGAACACTGAAGCTTTCTTT. It encodes CAWSTHRNTEAFF. Based on the CDR3 plus reference TRBV30 and TRBJ1-1, the full variable domain is SQTIHQWPATLVQPVGSPLSLECTVEGTSNPNLYWYRQAAGRGLQLLFYSVGIGQISSEVPQNLSASRPQDRQFILSSKKLLLSDSGFYLCAWSTHRNTEAFFGQGTRLTVV.

The CDR3 DNA reads as TGTGCCAGCAGGGACAGGGGAGCCCTCTATGGCTACACCTTC. As protein: CASRDRGALYGYTF. The chain employs TRBV6-5 and TRBJ1-2, with 9 bases fitting TRBD1. CDR3 length: 14 residues. CDR1 is MNHEY, CDR2 SVGAGI, per germline. V was clipped by 6 bases and J by 4 bases; unmatched bases: 6.

The chain couples TRBV19 to TRBJ2-1, with 9 bases fitting TRBD1. V shed 6 bases and J 0 bases; nucleotides not matched to a gene: 3. This CDR3 contains 15 residues. Germline V gives CDR1 LNHDA, CDR2 SQIVND (reference sequence). CDR3 DNA sequence: TGTGCCAGTAGGACAGGGGGGAGCTCCTACAATGAGCAGTTCTTC. Its protein product is CASRTGGSSYNEQFF.

The genes are TRBV27 and TRBJ2-3, with D maybe TRBD2 (5 bases). In germline, CDR1 is MNHEY, CDR2 SMNVEV (reference sequence). The length of the CDR3 is 13 residues. Trimming took off 0 bases at V and 10 bases at J, with 11 bases between the two ends. CDR3 protein: CASSLSVVAPQYF. The CDR3 DNA sequence: TGTGCCAGCAGTTTATCGGTAGTAGCGCCGCAGTATTTT.

This chain uses TRBV27 with TRBJ2-3; D is undetermined. The CDR3 totals 15 residues. CDR1 and CDR2 (germline): MNHEY, SMNVEV (reference sequence). The ends were cut back, 3 bases at V and 1 base at J, with 11 bases in the middle. The chain's CDR3 is CASSLGNWGTDTQYF. In DNA form, the CDR3 reads TGTGCCAGCAGTTTGGGCAATTGGGGCACAGATACGCAGTATTTT.

This chain joins TRBV7-2 and TRBJ1-3, with no clear D. The germline CDR1 and CDR2 sequences are SGHTA and FQGNSA. The CDR3 covers 13 residues. V lost 0 bases, J lost 5 bases, and 5 bases lay in between. CDR3 sequence: CASSLAQRNTIYF. Written as DNA, the CDR3 is TGTGCCAGCAGCTTAGCCCAGAGAAACACCATATATTTT.

The rearrangement links TRBV2 to TRBJ2-4; TRBD1 matches 7 bases. The length of the CDR3 is 14 residues. Germline loops: CDR1 SNHLY, CDR2 FYNNEI. V was pared by 2 bases and J by 4 bases, with 2 bases of the junction left unmatched. CDR3 nucleotide sequence: TGTGCCAGCAGTGAACGACAGGGTAAAAACATTCAGTACTTC. This gives the protein CASSERQGKNIQYF.

The chain is built from TRBV6-5 and TRBJ1-1; D unresolved. Germline CDR1 and CDR2: MNHEY and SVGAGI. CDR3 size: 14 residues. V was cut by 6 bases and J by 1 base, with 12 bases left in between. The DNA of the CDR3 is TGTGCCAGCAGCCAGACAAGCCCGAACACTGAAGCTTTCTTT. It specifies CASSQTSPNTEAFF.

The genes are TRBV10-3 and TRBJ2-1, with 9 bases matching TRBD2. V lost 6 bases, J lost 8 bases, and 14 bases stayed unmatched. From germline, CDR1 is ENHRY and CDR2 SYGVKD. The CDR3 contains 16 residues. For the CDR3, the DNA is TGTGCCATCAGGAGGGGGGGTAGCGGGAGTGAGGATGAGCAGTTCTTC. Translating gives CAIRRGGSGSEDEQFF.

The V call is TRBV7-9, the J call TRBJ1-1; TRBD1 matches at 7 bases. The V segment lost 5 bases and the J segment 0 bases; nucleotides outside the gene matches: 6. Germline CDR1 SEHNR, CDR2 FQNEAQ (reference sequence). CDR3 size: 15 residues. The CDR3 nucleotides are TGTGCCAGCAGCACCGTTACAGGGGTGAACACTGAAGCTTTCTTT. It specifies CASSTVTGVNTEAFF.

The chain links TRBV19 to TRBJ2-7, with TRBD2 matching over 8 bases. The V gene's germline CDR1 is LNHDA and CDR2 SQIVND (reference sequence). V gave up 3 bases and J gave up 0 bases; unmatched junction bases: 10. The CDR3 loop spans 17 amino acids. CDR3 bases: TGTGCCAGTAGTATTGCGGCGGGGGGATCGGGCTCCTACGAGCAGTACTTC. Its protein product is CASSIAAGGSGSYEQYF.

The chain combines TRBV7-2 with TRBJ2-7; 7 bases line up with TRBD2. After removal of 3 bases from V and 4 bases from J, the junction contained 6 bases not matched to a gene. The CDR3 spans 14 residues. CDR1 is SGHTA and CDR2 is FQGNSA in the germline V gene. DNA for the CDR3: TGTGCCAGCAGCTTCACTCCGGGGGGTTACGAGCAGTACTTC. This sequence encodes CASSFTPGGYEQYF.

The chain recombines TRBV9 with TRBJ2-2, with 12 bases matching TRBD2. Germline-derived CDR1 and CDR2 are SGDLS and YYNGEE. The CDR3 has 16 residues. The V gene end was trimmed by 4 bases and the J gene end by 4 bases; junction bases not matched to a gene: 5. The CDR3, as DNA: TGTGCCAGCAGCAAACGGACTAGCGGGACCACCGGGGAGCTGTTTTTT. Translated: CASSKRTSGTTGELFF.

The CDR3 nucleotides read TGTGCCAGCAGCAAAGTTCTATGTGGGGAGAAGACTGAAGCTTTCTTT. It specifies CASSKVLCGEKTEAFF. The genes are TRBV21-1 and TRBJ1-1. TRBV21-1 represents a pseudogene. The CDR3 runs 16 residues.

This rearrangement joins TRBV18 to TRBJ1-5; no clear D. The V gene lost 3 bases and the J gene lost 4 bases, with 22 bases spanning the gap. Germline-derived CDR1 and CDR2 are KGHSH and LQKENI. The CDR3 covers 18 residues. The CDR3 DNA reads TGTGCCAGCTCACCGACGGTGAATTTGGCGGCGGGAAATCAGCCCCAGCATTTT. Translation: CASSPTVNLAAGNQPQHF.

This chain connects TRBV25-1 to TRBJ2-2; no firm D call. CDR1 is MGHDK, CDR2 SYGVNS, per germline. This CDR3 has 16 residues. V was cut by 5 bases and J by 4 bases, with 17 bases left in between. The CDR3 is CASSQIRVVSTGELFF. In DNA form, the CDR3 reads TGTGCCAGCAGTCAGATCCGGGTGGTGAGCACCGGGGAGCTGTTTTTT.